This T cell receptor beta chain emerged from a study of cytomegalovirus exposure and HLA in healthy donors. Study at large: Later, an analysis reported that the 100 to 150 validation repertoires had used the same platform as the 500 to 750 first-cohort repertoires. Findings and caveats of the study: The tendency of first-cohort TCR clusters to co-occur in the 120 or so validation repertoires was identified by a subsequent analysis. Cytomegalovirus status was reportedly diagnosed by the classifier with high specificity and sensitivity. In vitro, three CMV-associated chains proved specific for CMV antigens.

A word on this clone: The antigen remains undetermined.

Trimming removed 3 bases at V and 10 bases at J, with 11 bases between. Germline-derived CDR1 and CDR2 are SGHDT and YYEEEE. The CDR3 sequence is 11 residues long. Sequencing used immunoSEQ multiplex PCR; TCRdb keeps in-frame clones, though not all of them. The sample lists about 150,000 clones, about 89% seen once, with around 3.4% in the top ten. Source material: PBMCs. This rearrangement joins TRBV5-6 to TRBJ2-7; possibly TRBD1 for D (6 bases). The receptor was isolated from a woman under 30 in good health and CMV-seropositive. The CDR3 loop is CASSSTGHQYF. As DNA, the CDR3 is TGTGCCAGCAGCTCTACGGGACATCAGTACTTC.